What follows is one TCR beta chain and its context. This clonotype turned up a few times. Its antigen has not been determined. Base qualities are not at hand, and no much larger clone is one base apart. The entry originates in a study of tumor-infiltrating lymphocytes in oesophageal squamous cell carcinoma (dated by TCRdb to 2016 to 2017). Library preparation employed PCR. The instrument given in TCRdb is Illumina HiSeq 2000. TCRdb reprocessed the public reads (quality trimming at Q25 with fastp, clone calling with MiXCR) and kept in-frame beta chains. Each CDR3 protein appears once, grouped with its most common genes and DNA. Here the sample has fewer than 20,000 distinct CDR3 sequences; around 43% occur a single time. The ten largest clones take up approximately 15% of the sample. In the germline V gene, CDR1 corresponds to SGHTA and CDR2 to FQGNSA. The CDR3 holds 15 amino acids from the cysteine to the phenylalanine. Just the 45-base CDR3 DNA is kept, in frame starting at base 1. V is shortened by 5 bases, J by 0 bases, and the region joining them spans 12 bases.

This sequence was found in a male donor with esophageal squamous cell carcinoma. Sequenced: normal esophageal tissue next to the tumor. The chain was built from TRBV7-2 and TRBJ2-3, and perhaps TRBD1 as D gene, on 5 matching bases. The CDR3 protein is CASSLLGASTDTQYF. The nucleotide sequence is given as TGTGCCAGCAGCCTGTTAGGGGCTAGCACAGATACGCAGTATTTT.